The sequence of this T cell receptor (beta chain) was determined in a study of blood T cell repertoires in COVID-19. In Seattle, patients joined the study during active infection and were tracked longitudinally. Generated by immunoSEQ multiplex PCR, the TCRdb table keeps only in-frame clones and is missing some. Altogether under 250,000 clones are present, approximately 90% being singletons, with the ten largest covering roughly 3%. This CDR3 is 20 amino acids long. Germline V gene lookup returns CDR1 MDHEN and CDR2 SYDVKM. The J segment lost 2 bases and the V segment lost 0 bases, leaving 19 bases of the junction unmatched.

The clonotype originates from a man aged 25 to 40 with COVID-19, enrolled during active disease. Sequencing was done on a sample of peripheral blood. This rearrangement joins TRBV28 to TRBJ2-7; the match to TRBD1 covers 7 bases. CDR3 nucleotides: TGTGCCAGCAGTTTATGGGGTATGGGTGCAGGAGGACAGGAAGCCTACGAGCAGTACTTC. Translated: CASSLWGMGAGGQEAYEQYF. The variable domain in full, completed from reference TRBV28 and TRBJ2-7, reads DVKVTQSSRYLVKRTGEKVFLECVQDMDHENMFWYRQDPGLGLRLIYFSYDVKMKEKGDIPEGYSVSREKKERFSLILESASTNQTSMYLCASSLWGMGAGGQEAYEQYFGPGTRLTVT.